This TCR beta chain was sequenced in a study of T cells in Graves' hyperthyroidism and ophthalmopathy. Fresh peripheral blood, about 9.6 ml, yielded the PBMCs. This clonotype has a count of ten or more. This CDR3 region has 14 residues. The germline V gene encodes CDR1 ENHRY and CDR2 SYGVKD. Trimming took off 6 bases at V and 3 bases at J, with 14 bases between the two ends. TCR beta CDR3 regions were amplified from RNA transcripts. In the first-round RT-PCR of the TCR CDR3, the HTBI primer set was used. One entry per CDR3 protein, called by TCRdb with MiXCR from the multiplex PCR reads. Here the sample spans around 760,000 distinct CDR3 sequences, about a third being singletons.

The chain joins TRBV10-3 to TRBJ1-1; tentative D call: TRBD1 (5 bases). Input material: blood. The TCR originated in a middle-aged woman with Graves' hyperthyroidism. CDR3 nucleotides: TGTGCCATCAGCGGAGGGGCGGACTACACTGAAGCTTTCTTT. Residues: CAISGGADYTEAFF.